These 18 T cell receptor beta chains came from one sample sequenced in a study of cytomegalovirus exposure and HLA in healthy donors. Vbeta (60) and Jbeta (13) primers were used in the PCR. TCRdb keeps only in-frame clones here, not all; method: immunoSEQ multiplex PCR. The sample consists of approximately 110,000 clones, 60% to 80% of them appearing once. The sample was PBMCs. These TCRs come from a woman aged 25 to 39 in good health and CMV-seropositive.

The V and J genes are TRBV6-5 and TRBJ1-4; D is possibly TRBD1 (6 bases). V gave up 6 bases and J gave up 8 bases, with 13 bases separating them. Germline-derived CDR1 and CDR2 are MNHEY and SVGAGI. The CDR3 totals 13 residues. DNA for the CDR3: TGTGCCAGCAGAAAACAGGGCTGGGAAAAACTGTTTTTT. Encoded protein: CASRKQGWEKLFF.

The chain uses TRBV27 and TRBJ1-2; 7 nucleotides match TRBD1. Germline assignment: CDR1 MNHEY and CDR2 SMNVEV (reference sequence). The CDR3 runs to 14 residues. J was trimmed by 3 bases and V by 4 bases; bases with no gene match: 5. For the CDR3, the DNA is TGTGCCAGCAGTTCGCCCGGGACAGACTATGGCTACACCTTC. As protein: CASSSPGTDYGYTF.

The chain joins TRBV6-5 to TRBJ1-2; D may be TRBD1 (5 bases). Trimming took 6 bases from V and 0 from J, leaving 8 bases between them. The CDR3 is 13 amino acids. Germline-derived CDR1 and CDR2 are MNHEY and SVGAGI. The CDR3 spells CASSDSPNYGYTF. Here the CDR3 DNA reads TGTGCCAGCAGCGACAGTCCTAACTATGGCTACACCTTC.

The V call is TRBV19, the J call TRBJ1-3; 7 bases map to TRBD1. Looked up from germline, CDR1 is LNHDA and CDR2 is SQIVND (reference sequence). The CDR3 is made up of 15 amino acids. The ends lost 6 bases at V and 5 bases at J; junction bases unmatched: 10. The CDR3 here is CASSTDRTGRNTIYF. Here the CDR3 DNA reads TGTGCCAGTAGCACCGACCGGACAGGCAGAAACACCATATATTTT.

This chain joins TRBV6-1 and TRBJ2-7; D perhaps matches TRBD1 (6 bases). CDR3 size: 12 residues. With 6 bases removed from V and 2 bases from J, the gap between germline ends came to 8 bases. Looked up from germline, CDR1 is MNHNS and CDR2 is SASEGT. The CDR3 spells CASSRQAYEQYF. The CDR3 coding sequence is TGTGCCAGCAGCCGACAGGCCTACGAGCAGTACTTC.

The chain uses TRBV11-3 and TRBJ2-3, with TRBD2 as a possible D gene (6 bases). This CDR3 comprises 14 residues. The V and J ends lost 5 bases and 6 bases respectively, with 15 bases between them. Germline V gene sequence: CDR1 SGHNT, CDR2 YENEEA. The CDR3 nucleotides are TGTGCCAGCAGCGGAGGGGAAGGTCTGGATACGCAGTATTTT. Protein sequence: CASSGGEGLDTQYF. Full variable domain (missing parts from reference TRBV11-3 and TRBJ2-3): EAGVVQSPRYKIIEKKQPVAFWCNPISGHNTLYWYLQNLGQGPELLIRYENEEAVDDSQLPKDRFSAERLKGVDSTLKIQPAELGDSAVYLCASSGGEGLDTQYFGPGTRLTVL.

The chain is built from TRBV30 and TRBJ2-5, with a tentative D call TRBD1 (6 bases). Germline-derived CDR1 and CDR2 are GTSNPN and SVGIG (reference sequence). V lost 0 bases and J lost 5, with 16 bases in between. The CDR3 consists of 15 residues. In DNA, the CDR3 is TGTGCCTGGAGTGTACTCGGACAGCCCCTTGAGACCCAGTACTTC. It translates to CAWSVLGQPLETQYF.

This chain joins TRBV30 and TRBJ1-1; D perhaps matches TRBD1 (5 bases). The V end lost 4 bases, the J end lost 4 bases, and 13 bases lay between the germline ends. CDR3 length: 13 residues. Germline assignment: CDR1 GTSNPN and CDR2 SVGIG (reference sequence). The chain's CDR3 is CAWTRLGGTEAFF. The CDR3 region has the DNA TGTGCCTGGACCAGGTTGGGGGGCACTGAAGCTTTCTTT.

The CDR3 nucleotides read TGTGCCATCCCTATACAGGGGGGTAGTGAAAAACTGTTTTTT. Amino acid sequence: CAIPIQGGSEKLFF. This rearrangement joins TRBV7-3 to TRBJ1-4, with 8 bases fitting TRBD1. The CDR3 is made up of 14 amino acids. Germline V gene lookup returns CDR1 SGHTA and CDR2 FQGTGA. Trimming at V came to 10 bases and at J to 7 bases, leaving 11 bases not matched to a gene. The whole variable domain, filled in from reference TRBV7-3 and TRBJ1-4, reads GAGVSQTPSNKVTEKGKYVELRCDPISGHTALYWYRQSLGQGPEFLIYFQGTGAADDSGLPNDRFFAVRPEGSVSTLKIQRTERGDSAVYLCAIPIQGGSEKLFFGSGTQLSVL.

The J gene is TRBJ2-4, the V gene TRBV18; no clear D gene. This CDR3 is built from 14 residues. Germline V gene lookup returns CDR1 KGHSH and CDR2 LQKENI. Between the trimmed V and J ends, which lost 3 bases and 1 base, there was a span of 7 bases. The DNA of the CDR3 is TGTGCCAGCTCACCCATGGAGGCCAAAAACATTCAGTACTTC. Its protein is CASSPMEAKNIQYF.

The chain couples TRBV7-9 to TRBJ1-2, with TRBD1 identical over 9 bases. V shed 1 base, J shed 5 bases, and the junction held 8 bases outside the gene matches. The CDR3 contains 16 residues. Germline-derived CDR1 and CDR2 are SEHNR and FQNEAQ (reference sequence). The CDR3 sequence: CASSLGGQGSGYGYTF. CDR3 nucleotides: TGTGCCAGCAGCTTAGGGGGACAGGGCTCGGGGTATGGCTACACCTTC.

The chain is built from TRBV4-2 and TRBJ2-7, with TRBD2 identical over 12 bases. J was trimmed by 3 bases and V by 3 bases; bases with no gene match: 0. Germline CDR1 LGHNA, CDR2 YNFKEQ. This CDR3 is 14 amino acids long. CDR3 in amino acids: CASSQTSGGYEQYF. Written as DNA, the CDR3 is TGTGCCAGCAGCCAGACTAGCGGGGGCTACGAGCAGTACTTC.

The chain employs TRBV11-3 and TRBJ2-3; tentative D call: TRBD2 (5 bases). CDR3 length: 15 residues. Germline CDR1 reads SGHNT; CDR2 reads YENEEA. The ends were cut back, 1 base at V and 0 bases at J, with 8 bases in the middle. The CDR3 is CASSLGTYSTDTQYF. CDR3 DNA: TGTGCCAGCAGCTTAGGGACTTATAGCACAGATACGCAGTATTTT.

The chain recombines TRBV27 with TRBJ2-1, with a possible D match to TRBD2 (5 bases). Trimming removed 2 bases at V and 8 bases at J, with 16 bases between. The germline V gene encodes CDR1 MNHEY and CDR2 SMNVEV (reference sequence). The CDR3 extends over 15 amino acids. CDR3 bases: TGTGCCAGCAGTTTACCCCTAGCCGGGTTTGATGAGCAGTTCTTC. It translates to CASSLPLAGFDEQFF.

The chain employs TRBV27 and TRBJ1-6; perhaps TRBD1 as D (5 bases). Trimming stripped 3 bases from V and 7 bases from J, with 16 bases between. The CDR3 covers 16 residues. From germline, CDR1 is MNHEY and CDR2 SMNVEV (reference sequence). CDR3 protein: CASSLIWGAGNSPLHF. The CDR3 coding sequence is TGTGCCAGCAGTTTGATATGGGGCGCGGGGAATTCACCCCTCCACTTT.

The V gene is TRBV29-1, the J gene TRBJ1-3; TRBD1 agrees at 10 bases. From germline, CDR1 is SQVTM and CDR2 ANQGSEA. There are 14 residues in the CDR3. The trim removed 7 bases at V and 2 bases at J, leaving 5 bases unmatched. The CDR3 sequence: CSAWTGGPGNTIYF. The CDR3 coding sequence is TGCAGCGCCTGGACAGGGGGGCCTGGAAACACCATATATTTT.

V is TRBV30 and J is TRBJ1-2; D is perhaps TRBD1 (6 bases). The CDR3 totals 18 residues. Germline V CDR1 and CDR2: GTSNPN, SVGIG (reference sequence). V was cut by 8 bases and J by 4 bases, with 32 bases left in between. CDR3 amino acids: CAGGGSRGAVAIGYGYTF. DNA for the CDR3: TGTGCCGGGGGGGGAAGTCGGGGGGCGGTGGCGATTGGCTATGGCTACACCTTC.

This chain's CDR3 is CAWSVRLHRGPTGELFF. In DNA form, the CDR3 reads TGTGCCTGGAGTGTACGGTTGCACAGGGGGCCTACCGGGGAGCTGTTTTTT. J is TRBJ2-2 and V is TRBV30; 9 bases match TRBD1. The V gene's germline CDR1 is GTSNPN and CDR2 SVGIG (reference sequence). CDR3 length: 17 amino acids. V lost 0 bases and J lost 5; bases outside the gene matches: 10.